This T cell receptor (beta chain) was sequenced during a study of shared clonotypes between healthy human individuals. The CDR3 consists of 15 residues. Germline CDR1 SGHVS, CDR2 FNYEAQ. Losses at the gene ends were 3 bases for V and 6 bases for J; bases not matched to a gene: 5. As originally analysed: ImmunoSEQ supplied junction-only sequences lacking quality scores, so filtering was different. Generated by immunoSEQ multiplex PCR, the TCRdb table keeps only in-frame clones and is missing some. V, J and clone size were drawn from that table, and D and trimming were deduced from the DNA. The table records some 470,000 clones, 76% of them present only once.

The TCR originated in a woman aged 40 to 49 in good health. Some clones in this sample may be carry-over from other donors' samples. The gene calls are TRBV7-6 and TRBJ2-2; 9 bases map to TRBD1. The source material was PBMCs. CDR3 residues: CASSFGQGWAGELFF. The CDR3 nucleotides are TGTGCCAGCAGCTTCGGACAGGGGTGGGCCGGGGAGCTGTTTTTT. The whole variable domain, remainder taken from reference TRBV7-6 and TRBJ2-2, is GAGVSQSPRYKVTKRGQDVALRCDPISGHVSLYWYRQALGQGPEFLTYFNYEAQQDKSGLPNDRFSAERPEGSISTLTIQRTEQRDSAMYRCASSFGQGWAGELFFGEGSRLTVL.